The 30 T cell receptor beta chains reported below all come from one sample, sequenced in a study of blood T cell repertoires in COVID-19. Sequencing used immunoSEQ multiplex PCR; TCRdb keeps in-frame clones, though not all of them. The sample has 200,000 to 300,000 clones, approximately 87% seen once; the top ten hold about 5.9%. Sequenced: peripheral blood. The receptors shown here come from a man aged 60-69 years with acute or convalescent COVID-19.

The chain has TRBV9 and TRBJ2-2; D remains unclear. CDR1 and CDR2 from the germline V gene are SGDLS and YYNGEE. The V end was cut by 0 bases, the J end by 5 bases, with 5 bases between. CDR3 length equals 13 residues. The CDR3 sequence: CASSVVETGELFF. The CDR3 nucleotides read TGTGCCAGCAGCGTAGTGGAGACCGGGGAGCTGTTTTTT.

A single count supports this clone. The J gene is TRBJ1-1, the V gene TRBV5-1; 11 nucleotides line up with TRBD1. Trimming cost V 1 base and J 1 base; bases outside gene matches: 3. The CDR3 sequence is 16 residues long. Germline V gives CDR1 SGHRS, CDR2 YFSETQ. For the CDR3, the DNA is TGCGCCAGCAGCTTGCGCGGGACAGGGGGGAACACTGAAGCTTTCTTT. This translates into CASSLRGTGGNTEAFF.

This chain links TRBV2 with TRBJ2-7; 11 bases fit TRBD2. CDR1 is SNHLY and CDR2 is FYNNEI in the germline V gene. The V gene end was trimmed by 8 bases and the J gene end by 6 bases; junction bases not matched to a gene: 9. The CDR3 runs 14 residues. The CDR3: CASLKGLAGGEQYF. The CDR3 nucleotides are TGTGCCAGCCTGAAAGGGCTAGCGGGAGGCGAGCAGTACTTC.

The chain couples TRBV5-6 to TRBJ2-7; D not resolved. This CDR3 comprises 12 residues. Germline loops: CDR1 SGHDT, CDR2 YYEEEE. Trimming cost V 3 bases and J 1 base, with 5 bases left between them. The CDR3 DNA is TGTGCCAGCAGCTCCCGGTCCTACGAGCAGTACTTC. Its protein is CASSSRSYEQYF.

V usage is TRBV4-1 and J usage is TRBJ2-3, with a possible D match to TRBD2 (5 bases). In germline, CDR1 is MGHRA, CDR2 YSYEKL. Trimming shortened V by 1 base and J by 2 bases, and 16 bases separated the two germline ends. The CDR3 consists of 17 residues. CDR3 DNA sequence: TGCGCCAGCAGCCAAGTCCTGAGCCCGGAGGCCACAGATACGCAGTATTTT. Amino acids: CASSQVLSPEATDTQYF.

CDR3 residues: CASSQEAGVRNSPLHF. CDR3 in DNA: TGTGCCAGCAGCCAAGAGGCAGGGGTAAGGAATTCACCCCTCCACTTT. The gene calls are TRBV4-2 and TRBJ1-6, with D perhaps matching TRBD1 (6 bases). Germline V gene data show CDR1 as LGHNA and CDR2 as YNFKEQ. The CDR3 runs to 16 residues. The V end was cut by 0 bases, the J end by 7 bases, with 13 bases between.

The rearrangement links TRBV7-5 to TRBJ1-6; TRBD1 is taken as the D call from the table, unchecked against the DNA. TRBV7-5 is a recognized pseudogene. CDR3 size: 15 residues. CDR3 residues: CARSPGRAGNSPLHF. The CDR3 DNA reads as TGTGCCAGAAGCCCTGGCAGGGCAGGGAATTCACCCCTCCACTTT.

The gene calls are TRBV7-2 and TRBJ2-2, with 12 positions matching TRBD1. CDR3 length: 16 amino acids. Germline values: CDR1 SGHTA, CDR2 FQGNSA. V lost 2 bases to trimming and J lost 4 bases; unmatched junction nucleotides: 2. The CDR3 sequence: CASSLSGQGATGELFF. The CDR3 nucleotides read TGTGCCAGCAGCTTATCGGGACAGGGGGCCACCGGGGAGCTGTTTTTT.

The CDR3 nucleotides read TGTGCCAGTAGTAACGTGGACAGGGGGGAGACTGAAGCTTTCTTT. It codes for CASSNVDRGETEAFF. The chain combines TRBV19 with TRBJ1-1, with 10 bases fitting TRBD1. The CDR3 has 15 residues. V dropped 4 bases and J dropped 5; count of bases not matched to a gene: 7. Germline V gene sequence: CDR1 LNHDA, CDR2 SQIVND (reference sequence).

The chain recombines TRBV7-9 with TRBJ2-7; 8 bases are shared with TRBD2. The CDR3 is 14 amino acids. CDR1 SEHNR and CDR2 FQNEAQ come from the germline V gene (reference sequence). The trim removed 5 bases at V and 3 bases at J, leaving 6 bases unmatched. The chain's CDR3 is CASSLVSGNYEQYF. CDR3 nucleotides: TGTGCCAGCAGCCTAGTTAGCGGGAACTACGAGCAGTACTTC.

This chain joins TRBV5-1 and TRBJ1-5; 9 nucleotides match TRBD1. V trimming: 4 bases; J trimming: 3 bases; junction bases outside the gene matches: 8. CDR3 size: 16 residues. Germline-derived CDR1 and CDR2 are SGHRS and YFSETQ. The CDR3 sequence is CASSPGGQGINQPQHF. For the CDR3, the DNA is TGCGCCAGCAGCCCTGGGGGACAGGGAATCAATCAGCCCCAGCATTTT.

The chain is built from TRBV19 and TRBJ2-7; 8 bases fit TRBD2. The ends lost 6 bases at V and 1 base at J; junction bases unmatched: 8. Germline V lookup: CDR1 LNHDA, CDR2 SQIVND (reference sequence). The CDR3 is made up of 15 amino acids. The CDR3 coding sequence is TGTGCCAGTAGAGGGCCGGGAGGGGCGTCCTACGAGCAGTACTTC. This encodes CASRGPGGASYEQYF.

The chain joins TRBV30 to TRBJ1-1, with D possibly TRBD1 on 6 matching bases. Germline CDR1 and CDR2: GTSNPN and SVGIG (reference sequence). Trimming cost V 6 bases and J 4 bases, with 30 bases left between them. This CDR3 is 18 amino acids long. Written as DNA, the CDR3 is TGTGCCTGCATCCCTAATAGGGGGAGTATATCGCCGAGCACTGAAGCTTTCTTT. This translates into CACIPNRGSISPSTEAFF.

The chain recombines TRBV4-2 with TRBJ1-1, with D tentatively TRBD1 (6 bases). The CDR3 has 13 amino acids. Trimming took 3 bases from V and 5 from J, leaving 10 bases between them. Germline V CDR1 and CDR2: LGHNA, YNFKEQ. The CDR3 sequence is CASSHDTGTEAFF. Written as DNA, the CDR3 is TGTGCCAGCAGCCATGATACAGGGACTGAAGCTTTCTTT.

The CDR3 bases are TGCGCCAGCAGCCTAGGAGGGGGCAATAGCAATCAGCCCCAGCATTTT. It codes for CASSLGGGNSNQPQHF. V gene TRBV5-1 combines with J gene TRBJ1-5; TRBD1 agrees at 7 bases. Germline CDR1 reads SGHRS; CDR2 reads YFSETQ. V gave up 4 bases and J gave up 0 bases; unmatched junction bases: 7. The CDR3 is 16 amino acids.

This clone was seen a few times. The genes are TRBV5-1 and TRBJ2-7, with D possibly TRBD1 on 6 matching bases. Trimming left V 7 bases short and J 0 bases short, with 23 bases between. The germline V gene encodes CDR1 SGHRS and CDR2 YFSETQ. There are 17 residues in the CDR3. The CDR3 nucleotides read TGCGCCAGCCGCTATTCTCCAGGAGACAGGAGCTCCTACGAGCAGTACTTC. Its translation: CASRYSPGDRSSYEQYF. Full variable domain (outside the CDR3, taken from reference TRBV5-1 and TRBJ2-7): KAGVTQTPRYLIKTRGQQVTLSCSPISGHRSVSWYQQTPGQGLQFLFEYFSETQRNKGNFPGRFSGRQFSNSRSEMNVSTLELGDSALYLCASRYSPGDRSSYEQYFGPGTRLTVT.

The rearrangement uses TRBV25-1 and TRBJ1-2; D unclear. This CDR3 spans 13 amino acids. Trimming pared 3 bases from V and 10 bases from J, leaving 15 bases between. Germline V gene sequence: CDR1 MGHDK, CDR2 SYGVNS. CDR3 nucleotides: TGTGCCAGCAGTGACCCAGGCTCGGTCCCCTACACCTTC. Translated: CASSDPGSVPYTF.

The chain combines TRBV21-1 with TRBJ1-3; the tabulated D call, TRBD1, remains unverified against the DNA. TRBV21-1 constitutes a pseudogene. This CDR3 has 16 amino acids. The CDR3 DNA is TGTGCCAGCAGCAAAGCGCGCCAGGGATGTGAAAACACCATATATTTT. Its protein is CASSKARQGCENTIYF.

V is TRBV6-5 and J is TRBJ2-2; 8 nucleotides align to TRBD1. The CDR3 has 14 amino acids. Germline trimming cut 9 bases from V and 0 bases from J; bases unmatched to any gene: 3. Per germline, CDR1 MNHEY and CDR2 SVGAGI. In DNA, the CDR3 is TGTGCCAGTACAGGGGGGCCGAACACCGGGGAGCTGTTTTTT. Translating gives CASTGGPNTGELFF.

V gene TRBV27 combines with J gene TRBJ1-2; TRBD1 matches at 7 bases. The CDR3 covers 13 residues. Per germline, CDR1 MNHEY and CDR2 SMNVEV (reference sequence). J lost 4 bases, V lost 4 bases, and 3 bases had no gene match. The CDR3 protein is CASSSGQIYGYTF. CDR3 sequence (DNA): TGTGCCAGCAGTTCGGGACAGATCTATGGCTACACCTTC.

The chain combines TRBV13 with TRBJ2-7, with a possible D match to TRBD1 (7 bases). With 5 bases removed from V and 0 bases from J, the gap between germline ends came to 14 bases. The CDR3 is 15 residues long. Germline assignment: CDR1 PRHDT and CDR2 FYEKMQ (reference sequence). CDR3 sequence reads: CASSPSGGPSYEQYF. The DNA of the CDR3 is TGTGCCAGCAGCCCGTCAGGGGGGCCCTCCTACGAGCAGTACTTC.

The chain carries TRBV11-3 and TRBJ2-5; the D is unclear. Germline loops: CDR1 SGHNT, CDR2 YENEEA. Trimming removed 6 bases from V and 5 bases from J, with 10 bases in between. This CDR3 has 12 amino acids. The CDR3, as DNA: TGTGCCAGCAGTATGTCGTTGGAGACCCAGTACTTC. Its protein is CASSMSLETQYF.

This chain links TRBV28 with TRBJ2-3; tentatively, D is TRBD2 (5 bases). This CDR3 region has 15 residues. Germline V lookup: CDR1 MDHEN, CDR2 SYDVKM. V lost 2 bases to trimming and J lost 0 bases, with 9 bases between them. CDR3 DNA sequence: TGTGCCAGCAGTTTACAGCGGACCAGCACAGATACGCAGTATTTT. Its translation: CASSLQRTSTDTQYF.

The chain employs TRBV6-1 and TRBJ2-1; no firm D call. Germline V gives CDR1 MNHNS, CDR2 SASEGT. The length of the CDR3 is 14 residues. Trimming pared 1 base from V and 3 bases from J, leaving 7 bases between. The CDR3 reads CASSEERHYNEQFF. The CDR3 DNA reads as TGTGCCAGCAGTGAAGAGAGACACTACAATGAGCAGTTCTTC.

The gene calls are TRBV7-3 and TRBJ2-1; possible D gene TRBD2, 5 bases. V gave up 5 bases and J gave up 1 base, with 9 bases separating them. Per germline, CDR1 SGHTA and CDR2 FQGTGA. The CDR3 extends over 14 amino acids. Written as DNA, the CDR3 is TGTGCCAGCAGCCCCGGACTTTCCTACAATGAGCAGTTCTTC. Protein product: CASSPGLSYNEQFF.

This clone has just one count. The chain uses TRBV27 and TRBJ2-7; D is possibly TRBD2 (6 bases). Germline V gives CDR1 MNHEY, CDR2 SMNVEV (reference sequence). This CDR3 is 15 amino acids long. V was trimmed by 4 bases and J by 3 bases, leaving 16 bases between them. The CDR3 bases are TGTGCCAGCAGTTCCACGGGAGTGGGAGACTACGAGCAGTACTTC. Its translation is CASSSTGVGDYEQYF.

In DNA, the CDR3 is TGTGCCAGTAGTATAGAAGCGGGAGTATCAGATACGCAGTATTTT. Translation gives CASSIEAGVSDTQYF. V is TRBV19 and J is TRBJ2-3; TRBD2 matches 8 bases. V trimming: 0 bases; J trimming: 4 bases; junction bases outside the gene matches: 3. CDR3 length: 15 residues. Germline CDR1 LNHDA, CDR2 SQIVND (reference sequence).

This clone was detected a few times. The CDR3 loop is CAWSLTVDNSPLHF. The CDR3 nucleotides are TGTGCCTGGAGTCTGACAGTAGATAATTCACCCCTCCACTTT. This rearrangement joins TRBV30 to TRBJ1-6; possibly TRBD1 for D (5 bases). The CDR3 consists of 14 residues. Trimming removed 2 bases from V and 5 bases from J, with 10 bases in between. CDR1 and CDR2 from the germline V gene are GTSNPN and SVGIG (reference sequence). The full variable domain, with the rest looked up from reference TRBV30 and TRBJ1-6, is SQTIHQWPATLVQPVGSPLSLECTVEGTSNPNLYWYRQAAGRGLQLLFYSVGIGQISSEVPQNLSASRPQDRQFILSSKKLLLSDSGFYLCAWSLTVDNSPLHFGNGTRLTVT.

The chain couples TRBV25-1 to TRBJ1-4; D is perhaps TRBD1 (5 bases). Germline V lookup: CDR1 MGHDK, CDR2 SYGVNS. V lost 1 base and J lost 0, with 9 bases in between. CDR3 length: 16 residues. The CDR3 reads CASSEFGAPTNEKLFF. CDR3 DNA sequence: TGTGCCAGCAGTGAATTTGGGGCCCCAACTAATGAAAAACTGTTTTTT.

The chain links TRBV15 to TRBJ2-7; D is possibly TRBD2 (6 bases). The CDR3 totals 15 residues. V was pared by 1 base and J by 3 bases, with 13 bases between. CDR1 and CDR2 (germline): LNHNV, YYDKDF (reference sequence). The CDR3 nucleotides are TGTGCCACCAGCAGAGGTTCCGGGAGCGACTACGAGCAGTACTTC. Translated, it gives CATSRGSGSDYEQYF.